Following are 6 T cell receptor beta chains from one sample sequenced in a study of CD8 T cells in ankylosing spondylitis. TCRdb analysed the 5' RACE reads with MiXCR anew, one entry per CDR3 protein. The data show 150,000 to 200,000 distinct CDR3 sequences, more than 9% seen once. The sample comprised blood, either unsorted or a sorted T cell fraction (not recorded which). These receptors were collected from a male donor with ankylosing spondylitis or in good health (not recorded which).

This clonotype was picked up many times. The chain uses TRBV3-1 and TRBJ1-2, with a tentative D call TRBD1 (5 bases). V lost 4 bases to trimming and J lost 8 bases, with 17 bases between them. The CDR3 runs to 14 residues. CDR1 LGHDT and CDR2 YNNKEL come from the germline V gene (reference sequence). This chain's CDR3 is CASSRNQGSTGYTF. For the CDR3, the DNA is TGTGCCAGCAGCCGAAACCAGGGATCCACGGGCTACACCTTC.

This clonotype has ten or more counts. The chain links TRBV20-1 to TRBJ2-1; 8 bases are a match to TRBD2. CDR3 length equals 11 residues. V lost 3 bases and J lost 12; bases outside the gene matches: 4. Germline V lookup: CDR1 DFQATT, CDR2 SNEGSKA (reference sequence). CDR3 protein: CSASGGVGQFF. CDR3 sequence (DNA): TGCAGTGCTAGCGGGGGGGTTGGGCAGTTCTTC.

Ten or more counts support this clonotype. The chain has TRBV3-1 and TRBJ2-7; D remains unclear. V was trimmed by 5 bases and J by 3 bases, leaving 8 bases between them. Looked up from germline, CDR1 is LGHDT and CDR2 is YNNKEL (reference sequence). The CDR3 extends over 12 amino acids. Written as DNA, the CDR3 is TGTGCCAGCAGCGGACCCAACTACGAGCAGTACTTC. This translates into CASSGPNYEQYF.

The rearrangement uses TRBV9 and TRBJ2-1; D call uncertain. The CDR3 length is 14 residues. CDR1 and CDR2 (germline): SGDLS, YYNGEE. Trimming removed 4 bases from V and 5 bases from J, with 13 bases in between. DNA of the CDR3: TGTGCCAGCAGCAAGGACCCAACACACAATGAGCAGTTCTTC. Translated, it gives CASSKDPTHNEQFF.

Many counts were recorded for this clonotype. CDR3 sequence: CASSSRGTGELFF. In DNA form, the CDR3 reads TGTGCCAGCAGCTCTAGAGGCACCGGGGAGCTGTTTTTT. V is TRBV5-5 and J is TRBJ2-2, with no clear D. Germline-derived CDR1 and CDR2 are SGHKS and YYEKEE (reference sequence). This CDR3 contains 13 residues. Trimming pared 3 bases from V and 4 bases from J, leaving 7 bases between. The full variable domain, its missing parts supplied by reference TRBV5-5 and TRBJ2-2, is DAGVTQSPTHLIKTRGQQVTLRCSPISGHKSVSWYQQVLGQGPQFIFQYYEKEERGRGNFPDRFSARQFPNYSSELNVNALLLGDSALYLCASSSRGTGELFFGEGSRLTVL.

This clonotype was found a few times. The chain uses TRBV18 and TRBJ2-2, with 7 nucleotides matching TRBD1. Germline V gene data show CDR1 as KGHSH and CDR2 as LQKENI. Trimming took 1 base from V and 1 from J; bases not matched to a gene: 6. The CDR3 is made up of 17 amino acids. CDR3 residues: CASSPQMWTGNTGELFF. CDR3 nucleotides: TGTGCCAGCTCACCACAGATGTGGACAGGGAACACCGGGGAGCTGTTTTTT. Variable domain in full (rest from reference TRBV18 and TRBJ2-2): NAGVMQNPRHLVRRRGQEARLRCSPMKGHSHVYWYRQLPEEGLKFMVYLQKENIIDESGMPKERFSAEFPKEGPSILRIQQVVRGDSAAYFCASSPQMWTGNTGELFFGEGSRLTVL.